These T cell receptor beta chains were read from a single sample in a study of OX40 agonist ivuxolimab in advanced cancers. TCRdb's table, derived via immunoSEQ multiplex PCR, lists solely in-frame clones and lacks some. The table shows roughly 83,000 clones, with about 90% occurring only once. The material was CD4+ or CD8+ T cells sorted from blood, obtained in a trial of the OX40 agonist ivuxolimab. These receptors all stem from an adult with an advanced solid tumor such as melanoma, head and neck, liver or kidney cancer. The CDR3 runs from the conserved cysteine through the conserved F or W. The order of the fields is V gene, clone size, J gene, D gene, CDR3 protein, CDR3 DNA. The D gene is left open where the match is weak. Some rows have no size entry. The others give once, few or many, or a class for an expanded clone.

TRBV30	-	TRBJ2-3	-	CAWSDPLPGSTDTQYF	TGTGCCTGGAGTGACCCACTCCCGGGAAGCACAGATACGCAGTATTTT
TRBV27	-	TRBJ1-5	-	CASSLTDDQPQHF	TGTGCCAGCAGTTTAACCGATGATCAGCCCCAGCATTTT
TRBV6-5	-	TRBJ1-5	-	CASSPNSYSNQPQHF	TGTGCCAGCAGCCCAAACAGTTATAGCAATCAGCCCCAGCATTTT
TRBV15	-	TRBJ2-1	-	CATSRDFGPRTALNEQFF	TGTGCCACCAGCAGAGATTTCGGGCCTCGTACAGCGCTCAATGAGCAGTTCTTC
TRBV30	-	TRBJ1-1	-	CAWNHGLNTEAFF	TGTGCCTGGAATCACGGCCTGAACACTGAAGCTTTCTTT
TRBV10-2	-	TRBJ2-7	TRBD2	CASRLAGVYEQYF	TGCGCCAGCAGGCTAGCGGGAGTCTACGAGCAGTACTTC
TRBV15	few	TRBJ2-7	TRBD2	CYGVAGRIAGPSYEQYF	TGTTACGGTGTAGCGGGGCGGATCGCAGGGCCTTCCTACGAGCAGTACTTC
TRBV9	once	TRBJ2-1	TRBD2	CASSVERGLAGGHEQFF	TGTGCCAGCAGCGTAGAGAGAGGACTAGCGGGGGGGCATGAGCAGTTCTTC
TRBV7-9	-	TRBJ2-7	-	CASSAYDGGADSYEQYF	TGTGCCAGCAGCGCGTACGATGGGGGGGCTGACTCCTACGAGCAGTACTTC
TRBV28	-	TRBJ2-5	-	CASSSHRVETQYF	TGTGCCAGCAGTTCGCACAGGGTTGAGACCCAGTACTTC
TRBV27	once	TRBJ1-5	-	CASSYGGSNQPQHF	TGTGCCAGCAGTTATGGGGGAAGCAATCAGCCCCAGCATTTT
TRBV27	-	TRBJ2-7	TRBD1	CASSAGQGVSYEQYF	TGTGCCAGCAGTGCGGGACAGGGGGTTTCCTACGAGCAGTACTTC
TRBV6-1	once	TRBJ1-5	-	CASSESRSHFYSNQPQHF	TGTGCCAGCAGTGAGTCCAGGTCCCACTTTTATAGCAATCAGCCCCAGCATTTT
TRBV15	once	TRBJ2-1	TRBD2	CATSTDLVGLAGGGSYNEQFF	TGTGCCACCAGCACCGACCTAGTGGGACTAGCGGGAGGGGGCTCCTACAATGAGCAGTTCTTC
TRBV7-6	once	TRBJ2-5	-	CASSLDGWNQETQYF	TGTGCCAGCAGCTTAGATGGCTGGAACCAAGAGACCCAGTACTTC
TRBV25-1	few	TRBJ1-3	-	CASSEGRGASRTGNTIYF	TGTGCCAGCAGTGAAGGGCGGGGGGCCTCGAGAACTGGAAACACCATATATTTT
TRBV13	-	TRBJ2-3	-	CASSFPSGTDTQYF	TGTGCCAGCAGTTTTCCTTCGGGGACAGATACGCAGTATTTT
TRBV10-3	-	TRBJ2-3	-	CAIRTSDTQYF	TGTGCCATCCGAACGTCCGATACGCAGTATTTT
TRBV27	-	TRBJ1-2	-	CASSFGNQGITGYTF	TGTGCCAGCAGTTTTGGTAATCAGGGGATAACTGGCTACACCTTC
TRBV4-1	medium-sized	TRBJ2-1	TRBD2	CASSQGRAGGHYEQFF	TGCGCCAGCAGCCAAGGGCGAGCGGGAGGGCACTATGAGCAGTTCTTC
TRBV30	once	TRBJ2-4	-	CAWSGGLSWNIQYF	TGTGCCTGGAGTGGGGGATTGAGCTGGAACATTCAGTACTTC
TRBV28	-	TRBJ2-7	-	CASKVARSTGREQYF	TGTGCCAGCAAAGTCGCGAGGAGTACAGGGCGGGAGCAGTACTTC
TRBV30	-	TRBJ2-1	-	CAWSVGVKGHISHEQFF	TGTGCCTGGAGTGTAGGGGTGAAGGGGCATATAAGTCATGAGCAGTTCTTC
TRBV6-5	-	TRBJ2-3	-	CASSSGPPGRTDTQYF	TGTGCCAGCAGTTCGGGACCACCAGGGAGAACAGATACGCAGTATTTT
TRBV30	-	TRBJ2-1	-	CAWDYLYNEQFF	TGTGCCTGGGACTACCTCTACAATGAGCAGTTCTTC
TRBV9	-	TRBJ2-1	-	CASSVTTYNEQFF	TGTGCCAGCAGCGTGACTACCTACAATGAGCAGTTCTTC
TRBV4-3	-	TRBJ2-2	TRBD2	CASSHLAGGPPGELFF	TGCGCCAGCAGCCATCTAGCGGGGGGGCCCCCCGGGGAGCTGTTTTTT
TRBV27	-	TRBJ1-5	TRBD1	CASSSKMTGGDQPQHF	TGTGCCAGCAGTTCCAAAATGACAGGGGGCGATCAGCCCCAGCATTTT
TRBV10-1	-	TRBJ2-3	-	CASSESLSAAPGDTQYF	TGCGCCAGCAGTGAGTCCCTATCAGCGGCCCCGGGAGATACGCAGTATTTT
TRBV28	-	TRBJ1-2	-	CASRPVIGSSYGYTF	TGTGCCAGCAGACCCGTCATCGGCAGCTCCTATGGCTACACCTTC
TRBV6-5	-	TRBJ1-2	-	CASSYSGEGYTF	TGTGCCAGCAGTTACTCCGGGGAGGGCTACACCTTC
TRBV27	-	TRBJ2-3	-	CASSLSPDTQYF	TGTGCCAGCAGTTTATCGCCAGATACGCAGTATTTT
TRBV28	-	TRBJ2-7	-	CASSWQGGYEQYF	TGTGCCAGCAGTTGGCAGGGCGGCTACGAGCAGTACTTC
TRBV9	-	TRBJ2-1	TRBD2	CASSPGLAGGEQFF	TGTGCCAGCAGCCCCGGGCTAGCGGGGGGGGAGCAGTTCTTC
TRBV5-6	-	TRBJ2-3	-	CASSYITDTQYF	TGTGCCAGCAGCTATATCACAGATACGCAGTATTTT
TRBV7-8	-	TRBJ1-2	-	CASSLGHPGGYTF	TGTGCCAGCAGCTTAGGACACCCAGGCGGCTACACCTTC
TRBV7-9	-	TRBJ1-2	-	CASSFSRGATPVSNYGYTF	TGTGCCAGCAGCTTCTCCCGGGGGGCCACGCCAGTTTCTAACTATGGCTACACCTTC
TRBV9	-	TRBJ2-1	TRBD2	CASSVRTSGRVLNEQFF	TGTGCCAGCAGCGTTCGTACTAGCGGGAGGGTATTAAATGAGCAGTTCTTC
TRBV7-7	-	TRBJ1-1	TRBD1	CASKWTGNTEAFF	TGTGCTAGCAAATGGACAGGAAACACTGAAGCTTTCTTT
TRBV27	-	TRBJ2-3	TRBD2	CASSPLRLAGAPSGTDTQYF	TGTGCCAGCAGCCCTCTCCGACTAGCGGGGGCCCCGTCCGGCACAGATACGCAGTATTTT
TRBV6-6	-	TRBJ2-2	-	CASSYLGTGELFF	TGTGCCAGCAGTTACCTCGGCACCGGGGAGCTGTTTTTT
TRBV4-2	-	TRBJ1-2	-	CASSQDQGVLGGYTF	TGTGCCAGCAGCCAAGATCAAGGGGTGCTCGGTGGCTACACCTTC
TRBV11-1	-	TRBJ1-6	-	CASSPAEGNNSPLHF	TGTGCCAGCAGCCCCGCGGAGGGAAATAATTCACCCCTCCACTTT
TRBV28	-	TRBJ1-1	TRBD1	CASSFTGGSTEAFF	TGTGCCAGCAGCTTTACAGGGGGCAGTACTGAAGCTTTCTTT
TRBV28	-	TRBJ2-4	TRBD1	CASSGTGLGNIQYF	TGTGCCAGCAGTGGGACAGGGCTGGGAAACATTCAGTACTTC
TRBV2	-	TRBJ1-5	-	CASSAVRVGNQPQHF	TGTGCCAGCAGCGCGGTGAGGGTGGGCAATCAGCCCCAGCATTTT
TRBV7-2	-	TRBJ2-5	TRBD2	CASSLTPLAGREETQYF	TGTGCCAGCAGCTTAACCCCCCTAGCGGGACGGGAAGAGACCCAGTACTTC
TRBV4-3	-	TRBJ2-7	TRBD2	CASSQARLAGTYEQYF	TGCGCCAGCAGCCAGGCGAGACTAGCGGGGACCTACGAGCAGTACTTC
TRBV28	-	TRBJ1-6	-	CASSLYNSPLHF	TGTGCCAGCAGTTTGTATAATTCACCCCTCCACTTT
TRBV7-3	-	TRBJ1-1	-	CASSLLGNTEAFF	TGTGCCAGCAGCTTGTTAGGGAACACTGAAGCTTTCTTT
TRBV15	-	TRBJ2-5	-	CATSRDRNQETQYF	TGTGCCACCAGCAGAGATCGGAACCAAGAGACCCAGTACTTC
TRBV14	-	TRBJ1-1	TRBD1	CASSQDRIYTEAFF	TGTGCCAGCAGCCAGGACAGGATTTACACTGAAGCTTTCTTT